Listed here is a single TCR beta chain. Produced via immunoSEQ multiplex PCR; TCRdb's table is partial and in-frame only. In the table there are about 59,000 clones, over 90% of which are singletons. CDR3 length: 14 residues. The germline gives CDR1 LNHNV, CDR2 YYDKDF (reference sequence). V dropped 5 bases and J dropped 1 base, with 9 bases sitting between them. This sample was included in a study of T cell changes during pregnancy in multiple sclerosis. This clonotype originated in a female donor with multiple sclerosis, enrolled in a pregnancy study. This chain connects TRBV15 to TRBJ2-1; maybe TRBD1 (5 bases). The sample was CD8+ T cells from peripheral blood mononuclear cells, taken in the third trimester of pregnancy. CDR3 coding DNA: TGTGCCACCAGCGCCGCAGGGTCCTACAATGAGCAGTTCTTC. Protein: CATSAAGSYNEQFF.